This T cell receptor (beta chain) was recorded in a study of T-cell reconstitution after alpha-beta-depleted transplantation in children. This clonotype was seen a few times. Unique molecular identifiers were incorporated during preparation of the TCRbeta library. Each CDR3 protein is one row after TCRdb ran MiXCR on the PCR reads. The sample has some 340,000 distinct CDR3 sequences, under 13% seen once. The CDR3 covers 17 residues. Deletions cut 5 bases from V and 9 bases from J, with 29 bases between. Germline V gene data show CDR1 as SGHVS and CDR2 as FQNEAQ. This rearrangement joins TRBV7-8 to TRBJ2-7; possibly TRBD2 for D (6 bases). Material: PBMCs from the stem cell graft donor, obtained from the stem cell graft. This receptor was taken from a human donor who donated a stem cell graft to a child with acute lymphoblastic leukemia. CDR3 nucleotide sequence: TGTGCCAGCAGCCCGGGGCGGGCGGGATTATCCCCCGAGCGGCAGTACTTC. Residues: CASSPGRAGLSPERQYF. The full variable domain, its missing parts supplied by reference TRBV7-8 and TRBJ2-7, is GAGVSQSPRYKVAKRGQDVALRCDPISGHVSLFWYQQALGQGPEFLTYFQNEAQLDKSGLPSDRFFAERPEGSVSTLKIQRTQQEDSAVYLCASSPGRAGLSPERQYFGPGTRLTVT.